This TCR beta chain was identified during a study of T-cell reconstitution after alpha-beta-depleted transplantation in children. This clonotype was observed a handful of times. Its matching antigen is unknown. The J segment lost 6 bases and the V segment lost 8 bases, leaving 10 bases of the junction unmatched. The germline V gene has CDR1 MNHNS and CDR2 SASEGT. The CDR3 length is 13 residues. The TCRbeta library incorporated unique molecular identifiers. MiXCR was run by TCRdb on the PCR reads, yielding one entry per CDR3 protein. The table lists about 300,000 distinct CDR3 sequences, 9.5% to 13% of them singletons. General study results and limits: A year had passed since transplant, and T-cell counts and diversity by then came mostly from newly produced T cells.

The V and J genes are TRBV6-1 and TRBJ2-7, with TRBD1 identical over 7 bases. Sequences were derived from PBMCs, sampled before TCRalphabeta/CD19-depleted stem cell transplant. The clonotype was recovered from a boy younger than two with acute myeloid leukemia, due to receive a stem cell transplant. The CDR3 region is CASVERGGGEQYF. DNA for the CDR3: TGTGCCAGCGTGGAACGAGGGGGCGGCGAGCAGTACTTC.